This record covers a single TCR beta chain. Its antigen is unknown. TCRdb passed the reads through MiXCR, listing each CDR3 protein once. This table holds roughly 630,000 distinct CDR3 sequences, roughly 26% found once. The data belong to a study of T cell repertoires in cytomegalovirus infection. Study-wide background: It was the public TCR beta signatures that indicated both CMV infection and matching HLA type. Overall study results and limits: HLA-C-restricted CMV-specific TCR beta clonotypes prevailed in the ex vivo response. Using cumulative public TCR beta family frequency, the authors identified those who carried CMV together with the relevant HLA.

V was trimmed by 4 bases and J by 4 bases, leaving 7 bases between them. The CDR3 runs to 12 residues. CDR1 is SQVTM and CDR2 is ANQGSEA in the germline V gene. This TCR derives from a human donor in good health (CMV status not recorded). Some clones in this sample may be carry-over from other donors' samples. This chain links TRBV29-1 with TRBJ1-4; D may be TRBD1 (6 bases). Sequenced sample: CD8+ T cells from PBMCs. CDR3 in DNA: TGCAGCGTTGGGACAGATAATGAAAAACTGTTTTTT. It translates to CSVGTDNEKLFF.